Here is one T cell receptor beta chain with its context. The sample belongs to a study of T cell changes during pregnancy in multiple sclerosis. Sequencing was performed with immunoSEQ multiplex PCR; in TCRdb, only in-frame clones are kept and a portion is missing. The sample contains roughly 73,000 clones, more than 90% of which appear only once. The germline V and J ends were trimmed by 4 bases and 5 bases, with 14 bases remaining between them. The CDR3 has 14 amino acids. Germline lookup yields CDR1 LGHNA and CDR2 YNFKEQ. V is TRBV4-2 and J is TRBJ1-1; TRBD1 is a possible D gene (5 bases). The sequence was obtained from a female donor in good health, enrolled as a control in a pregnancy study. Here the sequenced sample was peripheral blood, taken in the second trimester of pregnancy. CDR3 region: CASSRQGQATEAFF. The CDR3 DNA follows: TGTGCCAGCAGCCGCCAGGGTCAGGCGACTGAAGCTTTCTTT.